The 5 T cell receptor beta chains in this list originate from one sample, sequenced in a study of early T cells in non-severe SARS-CoV-2 infection. One entry per CDR3 protein, called by TCRdb with MiXCR from the 5' RACE reads. The sample lists about 31,000 distinct CDR3 sequences, approximately 7.1% occurring once. Sequenced here: whole blood, sampled at baseline. All receptors come from an adult who was a healthcare worker with PCR-confirmed SARS-CoV-2 infection or an uninfected control (not recorded which).

This clonotype was seen ten or more times. V usage is TRBV3-1 and J usage is TRBJ2-7; D assignment may be TRBD1 or TRBD2 (5 bases each). The CDR3 loop spans 14 amino acids. CDR1 and CDR2 (germline): LGHDT, YNNKEL (reference sequence). V lost 1 base to trimming and J lost 3 bases, with 10 bases between them. The CDR3 bases are TGTGCCAGCAGCCAAGCTCGGGGCTACTACGAGCAGTACTTC. It yields the protein CASSQARGYYEQYF.

This clonotype was detected many times. The rearrangement uses TRBV29-1 and TRBJ2-1; D is undetermined. Germline V gene data show CDR1 as SQVTM and CDR2 as ANQGSEA. This CDR3 spans 12 amino acids. The V gene lost 3 bases and the J gene lost 5 bases, with 8 bases spanning the gap. This chain's CDR3 is CSVEEMDNEQFF. The DNA of the CDR3 is TGCAGCGTTGAGGAGATGGACAATGAGCAGTTCTTC.

This clonotype was seen a handful of times. The V gene is TRBV28, the J gene TRBJ2-7, with D tentatively TRBD1 or TRBD2 (5 bases each). The CDR3 totals 15 residues. V lost 6 bases, J lost 3 bases, and 18 bases lay in between. The germline V gene encodes CDR1 MDHEN and CDR2 SYDVKM. In DNA, the CDR3 is TGTGCCAGCAGACCACGCGACAGACTATTCTACGAGCAGTACGTC. Translating gives CASRPRDRLFYEQYV.

In this sample, this clonotype turned up many times. The chain recombines TRBV10-3 with TRBJ2-7; maybe TRBD2 (7 bases). Germline lookup yields CDR1 ENHRY and CDR2 SYGVKD. The V end was cut by 0 bases, the J end by 3 bases, with 15 bases between. The CDR3 is 16 amino acids. CDR3 sequence (DNA): TGTGCCATCAGTGAGTCCGGGGTCGGGGGGCTCTACGAGCAGTACTTC. As protein: CAISESGVGGLYEQYF.

This clonotype was found a few times. J is TRBJ1-1 and V is TRBV18, with a tentative D call TRBD1 (5 bases). Between the trimmed V and J ends, which lost 4 bases and 6 bases, there was a span of 12 bases. Germline CDR1 and CDR2: KGHSH and LQKENI. The CDR3 sequence is 13 residues long. In DNA, the CDR3 is TGTGCCAGCTCACAGGAACCGGGGGCTGAAGCTTTCTTT. It yields the protein CASSQEPGAEAFF.